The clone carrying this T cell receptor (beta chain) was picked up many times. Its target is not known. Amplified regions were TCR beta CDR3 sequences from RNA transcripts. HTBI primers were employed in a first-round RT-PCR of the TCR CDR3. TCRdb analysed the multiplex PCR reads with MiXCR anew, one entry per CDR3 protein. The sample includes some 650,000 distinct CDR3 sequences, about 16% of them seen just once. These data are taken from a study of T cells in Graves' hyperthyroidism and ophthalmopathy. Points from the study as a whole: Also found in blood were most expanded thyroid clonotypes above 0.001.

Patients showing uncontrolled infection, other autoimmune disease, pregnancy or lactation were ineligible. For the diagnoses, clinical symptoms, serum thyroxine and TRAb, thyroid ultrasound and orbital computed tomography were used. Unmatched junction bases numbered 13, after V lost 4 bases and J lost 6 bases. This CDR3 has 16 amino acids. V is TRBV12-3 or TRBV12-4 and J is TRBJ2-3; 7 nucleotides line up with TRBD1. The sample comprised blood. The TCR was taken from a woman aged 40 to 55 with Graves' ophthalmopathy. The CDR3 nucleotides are TGTGCCAGCAGTTCAAGAAACAGGGGTGCTACGGATACGCAGTATTTT. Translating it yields CASSSRNRGATDTQYF.